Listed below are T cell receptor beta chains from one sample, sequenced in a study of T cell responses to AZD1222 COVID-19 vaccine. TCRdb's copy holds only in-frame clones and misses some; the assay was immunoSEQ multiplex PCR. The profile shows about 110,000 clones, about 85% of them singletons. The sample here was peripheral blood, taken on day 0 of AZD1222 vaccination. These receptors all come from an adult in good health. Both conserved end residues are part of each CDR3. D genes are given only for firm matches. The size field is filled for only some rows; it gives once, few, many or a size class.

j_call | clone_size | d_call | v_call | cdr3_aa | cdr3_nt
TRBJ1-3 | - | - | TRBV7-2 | CASSLGGGPSGNTIYF | TGTGCCAGCAGCTTAGGAGGAGGGCCCTCTGGAAACACCATATATTTT
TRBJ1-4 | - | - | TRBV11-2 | CASSASVVSNEKLFF | TGTGCCAGCAGCGCTAGTGTAGTGAGTAATGAAAAACTGTTTTTT
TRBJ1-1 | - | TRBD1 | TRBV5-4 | CASSLSPYPGQPGDTEAFF | TGTGCCAGCAGCTTGTCCCCGTATCCGGGACAGCCGGGAGACACTGAAGCTTTCTTT
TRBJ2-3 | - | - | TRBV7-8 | CASRASPSTDTQYF | TGTGCCAGCAGGGCCAGCCCTAGCACAGATACGCAGTATTTT
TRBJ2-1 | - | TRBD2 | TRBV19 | CASNSPGTSRPNEQFF | TGTGCCAGTAATTCTCCCGGGACTAGCCGGCCCAATGAGCAGTTCTTC
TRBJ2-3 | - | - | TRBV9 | CASSVGVAVSTDTQYF | TGTGCCAGCAGCGTAGGGGTAGCGGTTAGCACAGATACGCAGTATTTT
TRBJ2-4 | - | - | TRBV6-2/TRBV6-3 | CASSSWTENIQYF | TGTGCCAGCAGTTCATGGACGGAAAACATTCAGTACTTC
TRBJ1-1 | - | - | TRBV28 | CASSLFGLRSTEAFF | TGTGCCAGCAGTTTGTTCGGTTTGAGGAGTACTGAAGCTTTCTTT
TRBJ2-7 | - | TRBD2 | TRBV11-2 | CASSTRTSGGARYEQYF | TGTGCCAGCAGCACCCGGACTAGCGGGGGGGCACGCTACGAGCAGTACTTC
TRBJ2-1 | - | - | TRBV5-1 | CASSSAGANEQFF | TGCGCCAGCAGCTCGGCGGGGGCCAATGAGCAGTTCTTC
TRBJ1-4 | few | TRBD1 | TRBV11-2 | CASSFRQGVFF | TGTGCCAGCAGCTTCCGACAGGGAGTTTTTTTT
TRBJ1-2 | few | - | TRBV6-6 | CASSPPDGVYGYTF | TGTGCCAGCAGTCCTCCGGACGGAGTTTATGGCTACACCTTC
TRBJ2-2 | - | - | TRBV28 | CASSLPPPMNTGELFF | TGTGCCAGCAGTTTACCGCCGCCAATGAACACCGGGGAGCTGTTTTTT
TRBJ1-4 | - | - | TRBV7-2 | CASSPESRGGGEKLFF | TGTGCCAGCAGCCCAGAGTCCAGGGGCGGAGGGGAAAAACTGTTTTTT
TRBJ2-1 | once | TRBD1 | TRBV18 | CASSPGQGDNEQFF | TGTGCCAGCTCACCCGGACAGGGTGACAATGAGCAGTTCTTC
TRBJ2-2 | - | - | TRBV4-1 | CASSQVRGRTNTGELFF | TGCGCCAGCAGCCAGGTTCGGGGCAGGACGAACACCGGGGAGCTGTTTTTT
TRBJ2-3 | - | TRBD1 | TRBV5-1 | CASSIGTGRSTDTQYF | TGCGCCAGCAGCATCGGGACAGGTCGGAGCACAGATACGCAGTATTTT
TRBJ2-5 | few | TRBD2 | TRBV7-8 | CASSFNSGTQETQYF | TGTGCCAGCAGCTTCAATAGCGGGACACAAGAGACCCAGTACTTC
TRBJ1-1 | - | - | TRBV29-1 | CSVVGIREPEAFF | TGCAGCGTTGTCGGGATAAGGGAGCCTGAAGCTTTCTTT
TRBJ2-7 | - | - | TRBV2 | CASRNTYEQYF | TGTGCCAGCAGGAACACCTACGAGCAGTACTTC
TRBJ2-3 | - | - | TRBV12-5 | CASGLGLGGPHYTDTQYF | TGTGCTAGTGGTTTGGGTTTGGGCGGGCCTCATTACACAGATACGCAGTATTTT
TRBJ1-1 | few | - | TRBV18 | CASSPPGATDTEAFF | TGTGCCAGCTCACCGCCAGGGGCCACGGACACTGAAGCTTTCTTT